This TCR beta chain was captured by sequencing in a study of post-analysis software for immune sequencing data. Study results and caveats: Patients had higher frequencies than controls of five TRBV segments, including TRBV5-6, TRBV5-1 and TRBV20-1.

Note on this clonotype: Its cognate antigen is unknown.

Trimming took 4 bases from V and 3 from J, leaving 10 bases between them. The germline gives CDR1 SGHRS, CDR2 YFSETQ. This CDR3 region has 13 residues. Sequencing libraries made from TCR beta cDNA carried unique molecular identifiers. TCRdb processed the PCR reads anew with MiXCR; each CDR3 protein has one entry. Of roughly 870,000 distinct CDR3 sequences in the sample, roughly 58% are singletons; the top ten hold around 4.5%. This TCR was recovered from a girl aged 10-17 years with multiple sclerosis. This rearrangement joins TRBV5-1 to TRBJ2-5; D uncertain. Sequencing used blood. CDR3 region: CASSGTTKETQYF. The CDR3 coding sequence is TGCGCCAGCAGCGGAACTACCAAAGAGACCCAGTACTTC.